These 11 T cell receptor beta chains were sequenced from one sample in a study of shared clonotypes between healthy human individuals (TCRdb year 2020). Receptor libraries were prepared by the immunoSEQ multiplex PCR assay. TCRdb's version of the immuneACCESS table is confined to in-frame rearrangements and falls short of the full clone set. An unresolved V gene accounts for under half of the shortfall where checked; the remainder is of unknown origin. The sample profile shows about 2.4 million clones; approximately 93% of them were found once. The top ten constitute 0.36% of the sample. Sequencing was performed on naive CD4+ T cells from PBMCs. This specimen's cell subset or site label, per the study, means: CD45RA+ positively selected. The receptors were sampled from a man aged 18 to 30 in good health. Some clones in this sample may be carry-over from other donors' samples.

This clone was picked up one time. Additional DNA sequences in this sample encode the identical CDR3. This sequence joins TRBV5-4 and TRBJ1-2; D is perhaps TRBD1 (5 bases). With 3 bases removed from V and 2 bases from J, the gap between germline ends came to 11 bases. CDR3 length: 14 amino acids. Germline V gene sequence: CDR1 SGHNT, CDR2 YYREEE (reference sequence). CDR3 coding DNA: TGTGCCAGCAGCTCCGGGACGGCGAACTATGGCTACACCTTC. It encodes CASSSGTANYGYTF.

This clone was picked up a small number of times. Other DNA sequences of this sample code for an identical CDR3. The rearrangement uses TRBV5-1 and TRBJ2-3, with 8 nucleotides matching TRBD1. The J segment lost 0 bases and the V segment lost 0 bases, leaving 3 bases of the junction unmatched. CDR1 and CDR2 (germline): SGHRS, YFSETQ. The CDR3 sequence is 16 residues long. CDR3 sequence reads: CASSLGQGASTDTQYF. The CDR3 DNA reads TGCGCCAGCAGCTTGGGGCAGGGGGCGAGCACAGATACGCAGTATTTT.

The chain combines TRBV5-5 with TRBJ2-7; D could derive from TRBD1 or TRBD2 (5 bases each). The CDR3 is 15 residues long. The V end was cut by 3 bases, the J end by 2 bases, with 15 bases between. From germline, CDR1 is SGHKS and CDR2 YYEKEE (reference sequence). CDR3 nucleotides: TGTGCCAGCAGCTCCCGGGACGGACTGACCTACGAGCAGTACTTC. Its translation is CASSSRDGLTYEQYF.

The rearrangement uses TRBV11-2 and TRBJ2-5; D is undetermined. With the DNA end fitting TRBJ2-7 better, the J assignment may be wrong. CDR1 and CDR2 (germline): SGHAT, FQNNGV. The CDR3 has 11 residues. CDR3 sequence: CASSFYGEQYF. The CDR3 nucleotides are TGTGCCAGCAGCTTCTATGGCGAGCAGTACTTC.

Concerning this clone itself: The sample carries other DNA sequences with the same CDR3. This chain joins TRBV28 and TRBJ1-2, with a tentative D call TRBD1 (5 bases). CDR1 is MDHEN, CDR2 SYDVKM, per germline. The CDR3 is 13 amino acids. Trimming took off 6 bases at V and 6 bases at J, with 14 bases between the two ends. The CDR3 region has the DNA TGTGCCAGCAGCCCCCCGAGGGGACATGGCTACACCTTC. It codes for CASSPPRGHGYTF.

The J gene is TRBJ1-1, the V gene TRBV10-3, with 10 bases lining up with TRBD1. The CDR3 runs to 13 residues. Germline loops: CDR1 ENHRY, CDR2 SYGVKD. V was pared by 7 bases and J by 11 bases, with 10 bases of the junction left unmatched. In DNA form, the CDR3 reads TGTGCCATCAAAGAGACAGGGGGCGCTTCCGCTTTCTTT. It translates to CAIKETGGASAFF.

The chain employs TRBV5-1 and TRBJ2-1, with TRBD1 matching 7 bases. V lost 7 bases and J lost 0; bases outside the gene matches: 4. CDR1 and CDR2 (germline): SGHRS, YFSETQ. The CDR3 length is 14 residues. The CDR3 is CASDRQGSYNEQFF. The CDR3 DNA follows: TGCGCCAGCGACAGACAGGGCTCCTACAATGAGCAGTTCTTC.

V is TRBV5-1 and J is TRBJ2-2; TRBD1 matches 12 bases. Germline CDR1 reads SGHRS; CDR2 reads YFSETQ. The CDR3 contains 17 residues. Losses at the gene ends were 6 bases for V and 4 bases for J; bases not matched to a gene: 10. CDR3 nucleotide sequence: TGCGCCAGCACTGTCCGGGACAGGGGGCCGGGCACCGGGGAGCTGTTTTTT. Translated: CASTVRDRGPGTGELFF. Drawing the rest from reference TRBV5-1 and TRBJ2-2, the complete variable domain is KAGVTQTPRYLIKTRGQQVTLSCSPISGHRSVSWYQQTPGQGLQFLFEYFSETQRNKGNFPGRFSGRQFSNSRSEMNVSTLELGDSALYLCASTVRDRGPGTGELFFGEGSRLTVL.

This rearrangement joins TRBV16 to TRBJ2-7, with D possibly TRBD1 on 6 matching bases. The CDR3 runs to 13 residues. V lost 2 bases, J lost 6 bases, and 11 bases lay in between. CDR1 KGHSY and CDR2 FQNENV come from the germline V gene. This chain's CDR3 is CASSQVVRGEQYF. The CDR3, as DNA: TGTGCCAGCAGCCAAGTGGTCAGGGGCGAGCAGTACTTC.

In regard to this clone: Sequence at one end of the junction differs from germline and may be a read error. The rearrangement uses TRBV18 and TRBJ1-2, with TRBD1 matching 8 bases. This CDR3 comprises 13 residues. Germline V gene data show CDR1 as KGHSH and CDR2 as LQKENI. DNA of the CDR3: TGTGCCAGCTCACCGGGGAGGGACAGGCAACCCTACTTC. Amino acid sequence: CASSPGRDRQPYF.

Concerning this clone: In the same sample, other DNA sequences code for this CDR3. The V and J genes are TRBV28 and TRBJ2-6; 7 bases map to TRBD1. This CDR3 is built from 15 residues. V lost 4 bases to trimming and J lost 1 base; unmatched junction nucleotides: 1. Germline values: CDR1 MDHEN, CDR2 SYDVKM. CDR3 region: CASSSGGSGANVLTF. The CDR3 region has the DNA TGTGCCAGCAGTTCAGGGGGATCTGGGGCCAACGTCCTGACTTTC.